This T cell receptor beta chain was retrieved from a study of shared clonotypes between healthy human individuals. V was cut by 5 bases and J by 0 bases, with 8 bases left in between. The CDR3 is made up of 14 amino acids. Looked up from germline, CDR1 is SNHLY and CDR2 is FYNNEI. The method was immunoSEQ multiplex PCR; TCRdb's version includes in-frame clones alone and lacks a portion of them. The table has millions of clones, roughly 92% seen once. This clone appeared once. The same CDR3 can be traced to other DNA sequences in this sample. This clonotype was sampled from a man in his late teens or twenties in good health. The chain carries TRBV2 and TRBJ1-5, with D tentatively TRBD1 (5 bases). Specimen: naive CD4+ T cells sorted from blood. Subset in this sample: CD45RA+ positively selected. DNA of the CDR3: TGTGCCAGCAGTCGGGACCGTAGCAATCAGCCCCAGCATTTT. Its translation: CASSRDRSNQPQHF.